Each of the 14 T cell receptor beta chains below was sequenced from the same sample in a study of CD8 T cells in ankylosing spondylitis. TCRdb re-called the 5' RACE reads with MiXCR, one entry per CDR3 protein. The data hold 250,000 to 350,000 distinct CDR3 sequences, with under 25% observed a single time. The sequenced sample was blood, either unsorted or a sorted T cell fraction (not recorded which). The receptors originated from a female donor with ankylosing spondylitis or in good health (not recorded which).

V and J are TRBV12-3 or TRBV12-4 and TRBJ2-1; a possible D gene is TRBD2 (5 bases). V was shortened by 7 bases and J by 5 bases, with 15 bases between the two germline ends. The CDR3 is 14 amino acids. The CDR3 DNA is TGTGCCAGCAACCCGGGGATGGGAAACAATGAGCAGTTCTTC. Its protein product is CASNPGMGNNEQFF.

The genes are TRBV20-1 and TRBJ2-1; 7 positions match TRBD2. The CDR3 spans 14 residues. From germline, CDR1 is DFQATT and CDR2 SNEGSKA (reference sequence). With 3 bases clipped from V and 6 bases from J, the junction kept 8 bases outside the gene matches. CDR3 nucleotide sequence: TGCAGTGCTAGGGTTACTAGCGTCCCCAATGAGCAGTTCTTC. The encoded protein is CSARVTSVPNEQFF.

In its sample, this clonotype was seen many times. The J gene is TRBJ1-2, the V gene TRBV6-1; D is possibly TRBD1 (6 bases). Trimming pared 6 bases from V and 2 bases from J, leaving 10 bases between. CDR3 size: 13 residues. Germline V CDR1 and CDR2: MNHNS, SASEGT. In DNA, the CDR3 is TGTGCCAGCAGGTCTACAGGGAACTATGGCTACACCTTC. It encodes CASRSTGNYGYTF.

This clonotype was seen a handful of times. V and J are TRBV20-1 and TRBJ2-3, with a weak D call TRBD2 (5 bases). Between the trimmed V and J ends, which lost 6 bases and 5 bases, there was a span of 15 bases. This CDR3 is 13 amino acids long. Germline V CDR1 and CDR2: DFQATT, SNEGSKA (reference sequence). CDR3 sequence reads: CSAPRPGLDTQYF. The CDR3 DNA reads as TGCAGTGCCCCCCGGCCGGGATTAGATACGCAGTATTTT.

The rearrangement uses TRBV4-2 and TRBJ1-1; D is unclear. CDR3 length equals 13 residues. Between the trimmed V and J ends, which lost 4 bases and 1 base, there was a span of 7 bases. Germline V CDR1 and CDR2: LGHNA, YNFKEQ. As DNA, the CDR3 is TGTGCCAGCAGCCCCGACCCGAACACTGAAGCTTTCTTT. It encodes CASSPDPNTEAFF.

The chain combines TRBV10-3 with TRBJ2-7, with 10 bases identical to TRBD2. There are 13 residues in the CDR3. Germline trimming cut 4 bases from V and 6 bases from J; bases unmatched to any gene: 3. Germline CDR1 is ENHRY and CDR2 is SYGVKD. The CDR3 DNA reads TGTGCCATCAGTGGGACTAGCGGCGGCGAGCAGTACTTC. Residues: CAISGTSGGEQYF.

This clonotype was counted only a few times. This rearrangement joins TRBV7-6 to TRBJ2-5; D unclear. Germline V CDR1 and CDR2: SGHVS, FNYEAQ. V lost 4 bases, J lost 5 bases, and 14 bases lay in between. CDR3 length: 14 residues. The CDR3 DNA sequence: TGTGCCAGCAGCTCACTGACATCATCCGAGACCCAGTACTTC. Protein sequence: CASSSLTSSETQYF.

The V call is TRBV7-9, the J call TRBJ2-1; D ambiguous. V dropped 5 bases and J dropped 8 bases, with 16 bases sitting between them. The germline V gene encodes CDR1 SEHNR and CDR2 FQNEAQ (reference sequence). The CDR3 is 14 amino acids. The CDR3 DNA reads TGTGCCAGCAGCCGGACCCCTCACCTCGATGAGCAGTTCTTC. Residues: CASSRTPHLDEQFF.

This chain's CDR3 is CASSRDRGGGNTIYF. The CDR3 bases are TGCGCCAGCAGCCGAGACAGGGGAGGTGGAAACACCATATATTTT. J is TRBJ1-3 and V is TRBV4-3, with 8 bases fitting TRBD1. Germline V gene sequence: CDR1 LGHNA, CDR2 YSLEER. J was trimmed by 3 bases and V by 4 bases; bases with no gene match: 5. CDR3 length: 15 amino acids.

This sequence joins TRBV28 and TRBJ2-3; no definite D call. This CDR3 is built from 15 residues. With 3 bases removed from V and 2 bases from J, the gap between germline ends came to 12 bases. Germline lookup yields CDR1 MDHEN and CDR2 SYDVKM. DNA of the CDR3: TGTGCCAGCAGTTTCCGGGCATATGACACAGATACGCAGTATTTT. It is translated as CASSFRAYDTDTQYF.

This clonotype was counted only a few times. This rearrangement joins TRBV20-1 to TRBJ2-2; D is undetermined. CDR1 and CDR2 (germline): DFQATT, SNEGSKA (reference sequence). This CDR3 has 13 amino acids. The ends were cut back, 6 bases at V and 1 base at J, with 9 bases in the middle. CDR3 sequence: CSAYHGNTGELFF. The CDR3 DNA reads as TGCAGTGCCTACCACGGGAACACCGGGGAGCTGTTTTTT.

Only a few counts were recorded for this clonotype. J is TRBJ2-7 and V is TRBV5-1; perhaps TRBD1 as D (6 bases). This CDR3 contains 14 residues. The germline V gene has CDR1 SGHRS and CDR2 YFSETQ. Deletions cut 4 bases from V and 0 bases from J, with 11 bases between. The CDR3 is CASSNQDSSYEQYF. The CDR3 DNA reads TGCGCCAGCAGCAATCAGGACAGCTCCTACGAGCAGTACTTC.

In nucleotides, the CDR3 is TGTGCCAGCAGCTTGGATATTAATCAGCCCCAGCATTTT. It codes for CASSLDINQPQHF. The genes are TRBV5-5 and TRBJ1-5; D is ambiguous. Per germline, CDR1 SGHKS and CDR2 YYEKEE (reference sequence). With 0 bases removed from V and 4 bases from J, the gap between germline ends came to 5 bases. CDR3 length: 13 residues. The variable domain in full, completed from reference TRBV5-5 and TRBJ1-5, reads DAGVTQSPTHLIKTRGQQVTLRCSPISGHKSVSWYQQVLGQGPQFIFQYYEKEERGRGNFPDRFSARQFPNYSSELNVNALLLGDSALYLCASSLDINQPQHFGDGTRLSIL.

The CDR3 DNA is TGTGCCGCCTCGCCCGGGACAGGGACCTACGAGCAGTACTTC. This codes for CAASPGTGTYEQYF. The V call is TRBV25-1, the J call TRBJ2-7, with 9 bases fitting TRBD1. CDR1 is MGHDK and CDR2 is SYGVNS in the germline V gene. With V trimmed by 11 bases and J by 2 bases, 10 bases remained unmatched. There are 14 residues in the CDR3.